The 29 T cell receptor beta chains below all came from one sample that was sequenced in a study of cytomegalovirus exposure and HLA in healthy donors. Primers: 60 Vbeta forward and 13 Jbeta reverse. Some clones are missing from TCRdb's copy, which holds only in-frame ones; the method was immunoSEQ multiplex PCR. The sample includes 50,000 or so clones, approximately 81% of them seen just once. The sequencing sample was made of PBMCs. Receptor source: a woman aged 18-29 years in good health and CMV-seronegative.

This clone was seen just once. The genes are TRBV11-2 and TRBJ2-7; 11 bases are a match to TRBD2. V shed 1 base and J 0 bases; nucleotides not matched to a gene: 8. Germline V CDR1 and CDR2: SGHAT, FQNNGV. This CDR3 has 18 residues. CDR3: CASSLALLAGGSSYEQYF. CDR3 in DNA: TGTGCCAGCAGCTTAGCCCTTCTAGCGGGAGGTAGCTCCTACGAGCAGTACTTC.

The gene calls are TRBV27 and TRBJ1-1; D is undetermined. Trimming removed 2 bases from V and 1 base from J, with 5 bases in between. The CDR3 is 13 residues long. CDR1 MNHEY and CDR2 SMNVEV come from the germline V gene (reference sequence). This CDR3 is CASSLNRNTEAFF. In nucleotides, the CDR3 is TGTGCCAGCAGTTTAAACAGGAACACTGAAGCTTTCTTT.

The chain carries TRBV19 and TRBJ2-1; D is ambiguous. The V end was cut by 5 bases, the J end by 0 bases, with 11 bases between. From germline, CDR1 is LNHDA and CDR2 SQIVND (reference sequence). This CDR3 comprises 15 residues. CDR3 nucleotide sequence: TGTGCCAGTAGTCGAAGCGTGACCTCCTACAATGAGCAGTTCTTC. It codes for CASSRSVTSYNEQFF. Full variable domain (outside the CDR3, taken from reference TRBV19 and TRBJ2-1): DGGITQSPKYLFRKEGQNVTLSCEQNLNHDAMYWYRQDPGQGLRLIYYSQIVNDFQKGDIAEGYSVSREKKESFPLTVTSAQKNPTAFYLCASSRSVTSYNEQFFGPGTRLTVL.

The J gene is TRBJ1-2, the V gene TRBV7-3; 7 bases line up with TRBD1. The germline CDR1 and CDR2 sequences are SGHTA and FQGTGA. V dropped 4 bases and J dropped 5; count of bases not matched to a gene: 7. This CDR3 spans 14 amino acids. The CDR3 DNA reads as TGTGCCAGCAGCTCTCCGGGACAGATTTATGGCTACACCTTC. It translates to CASSSPGQIYGYTF.

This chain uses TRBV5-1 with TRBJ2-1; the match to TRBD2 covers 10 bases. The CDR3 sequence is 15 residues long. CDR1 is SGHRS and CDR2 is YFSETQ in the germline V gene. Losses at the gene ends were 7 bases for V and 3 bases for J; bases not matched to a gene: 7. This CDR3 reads CASREGTSDYNEQFF. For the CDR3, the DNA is TGCGCCAGCCGTGAGGGGACTAGCGACTACAATGAGCAGTTCTTC.

The CDR3 loop reads CASSFPGLEADTQYF. The DNA for the CDR3 is TGTGCCAGCAGCTTTCCGGGACTAGAAGCAGATACGCAGTATTTT. The chain recombines TRBV5-8 with TRBJ2-3; 8 positions match TRBD2. The CDR3 totals 15 residues. Germline V gene data show CDR1 as SGHTS and CDR2 as YDEGEE. The ends lost 2 bases at V and 4 bases at J; junction bases unmatched: 6.

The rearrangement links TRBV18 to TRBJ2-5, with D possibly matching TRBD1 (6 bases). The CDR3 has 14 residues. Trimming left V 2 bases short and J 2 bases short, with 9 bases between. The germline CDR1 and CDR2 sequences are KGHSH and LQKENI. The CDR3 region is CASSPRDTQETQYF. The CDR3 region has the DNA TGTGCCAGCTCACCAAGGGACACTCAAGAGACCCAGTACTTC.

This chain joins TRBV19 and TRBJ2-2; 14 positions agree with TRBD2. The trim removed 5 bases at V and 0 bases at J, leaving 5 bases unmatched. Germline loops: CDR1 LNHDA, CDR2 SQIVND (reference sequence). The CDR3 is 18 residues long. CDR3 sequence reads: CASSPLTSGRANTGELFF. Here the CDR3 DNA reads TGTGCCAGTAGTCCTCTGACTAGCGGGAGGGCGAACACCGGGGAGCTGTTTTTT.

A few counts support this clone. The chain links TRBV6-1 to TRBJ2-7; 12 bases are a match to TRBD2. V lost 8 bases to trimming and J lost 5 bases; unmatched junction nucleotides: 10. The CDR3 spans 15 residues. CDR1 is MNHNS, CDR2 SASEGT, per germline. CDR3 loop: CASYQTSGRSDEQYF. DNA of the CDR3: TGTGCCAGCTACCAGACTAGCGGGAGATCGGACGAGCAGTACTTC.

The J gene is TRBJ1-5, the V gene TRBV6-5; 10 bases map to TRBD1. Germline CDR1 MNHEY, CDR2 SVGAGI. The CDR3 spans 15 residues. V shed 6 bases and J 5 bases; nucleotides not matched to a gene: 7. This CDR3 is CASRADRGQDQPQHF. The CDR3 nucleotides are TGTGCCAGCAGAGCTGACAGGGGGCAAGATCAGCCCCAGCATTTT.

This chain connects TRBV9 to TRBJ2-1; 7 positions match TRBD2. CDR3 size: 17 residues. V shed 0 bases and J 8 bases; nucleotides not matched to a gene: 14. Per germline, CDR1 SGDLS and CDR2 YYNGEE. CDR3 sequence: CASSVDPSGASRDEQFF. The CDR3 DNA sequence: TGTGCCAGCAGCGTAGATCCTAGCGGAGCCTCGCGCGATGAGCAGTTCTTC. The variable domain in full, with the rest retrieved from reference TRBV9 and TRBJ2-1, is DSGVTQTPKHLITATGQRVTLRCSPRSGDLSVYWYQQSLDQGLQFLIQYYNGEERAKGNILERFSAQQFPDLHSELNLSSLELGDSALYFCASSVDPSGASRDEQFFGPGTRLTVL.

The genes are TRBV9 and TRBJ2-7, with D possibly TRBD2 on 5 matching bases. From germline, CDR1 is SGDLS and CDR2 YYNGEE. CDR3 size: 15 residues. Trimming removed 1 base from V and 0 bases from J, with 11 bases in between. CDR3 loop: CASSVNTGSSYEQYF. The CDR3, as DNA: TGTGCCAGCAGCGTAAATACGGGAAGCTCCTACGAGCAGTACTTC.

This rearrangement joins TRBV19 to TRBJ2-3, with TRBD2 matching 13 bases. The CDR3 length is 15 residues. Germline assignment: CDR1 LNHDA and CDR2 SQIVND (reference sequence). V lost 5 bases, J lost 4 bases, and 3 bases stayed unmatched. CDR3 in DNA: TGTGCCAGTAGTCGGACTAGCGGGAGTGCAGATACGCAGTATTTT. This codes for CASSRTSGSADTQYF.

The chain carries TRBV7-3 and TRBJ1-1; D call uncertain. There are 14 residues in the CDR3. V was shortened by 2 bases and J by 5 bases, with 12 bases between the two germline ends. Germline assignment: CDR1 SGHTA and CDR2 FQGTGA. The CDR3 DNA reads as TGTGCCAGCAGCTTATCGGGCAGAGGGACTGAAGCTTTCTTT. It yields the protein CASSLSGRGTEAFF.

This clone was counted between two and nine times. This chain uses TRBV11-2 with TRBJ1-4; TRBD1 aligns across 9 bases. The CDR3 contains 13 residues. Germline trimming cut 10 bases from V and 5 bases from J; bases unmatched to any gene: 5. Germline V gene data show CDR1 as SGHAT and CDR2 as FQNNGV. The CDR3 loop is CATYGTGNEKLFF. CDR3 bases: TGTGCCACGTACGGGACAGGGAATGAAAAACTGTTTTTT. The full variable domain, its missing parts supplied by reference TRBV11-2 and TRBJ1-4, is EAGVAQSPRYKIIEKRQSVAFWCNPISGHATLYWYQQILGQGPKLLIQFQNNGVVDDSQLPKDRFSAERLKGVDSTLKIQPAKLEDSAVYLCATYGTGNEKLFFGSGTQLSVL.

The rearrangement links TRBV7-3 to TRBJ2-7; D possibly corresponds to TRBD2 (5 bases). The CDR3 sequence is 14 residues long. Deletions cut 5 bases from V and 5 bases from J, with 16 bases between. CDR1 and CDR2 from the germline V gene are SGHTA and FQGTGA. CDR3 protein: CASSPRAGEHEQYF. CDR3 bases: TGTGCCAGCAGCCCGAGGGCTGGTGAACACGAGCAGTACTTC.

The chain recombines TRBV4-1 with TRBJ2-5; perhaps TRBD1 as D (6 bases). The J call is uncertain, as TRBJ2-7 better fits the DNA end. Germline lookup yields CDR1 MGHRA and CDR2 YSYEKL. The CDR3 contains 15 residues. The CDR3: CASSQSATGPYEQYF. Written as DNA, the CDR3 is TGCGCCAGCAGCCAAAGCGCGACAGGTCCCTACGAGCAGTACTTC.

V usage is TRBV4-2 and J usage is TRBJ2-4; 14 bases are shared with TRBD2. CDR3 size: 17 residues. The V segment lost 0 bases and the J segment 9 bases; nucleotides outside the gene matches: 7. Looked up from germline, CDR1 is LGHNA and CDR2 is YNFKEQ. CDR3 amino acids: CASSQDPGTSGSGIQYF. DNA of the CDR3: TGTGCCAGCAGCCAAGACCCCGGGACTAGCGGGAGTGGCATTCAGTACTTC.

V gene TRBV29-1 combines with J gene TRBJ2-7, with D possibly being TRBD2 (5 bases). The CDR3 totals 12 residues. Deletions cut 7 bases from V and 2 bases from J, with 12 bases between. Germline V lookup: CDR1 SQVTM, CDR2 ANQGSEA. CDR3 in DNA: TGCAGCGCCCTAGGCGGGCCCTACGAGCAGTACTTC. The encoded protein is CSALGGPYEQYF.

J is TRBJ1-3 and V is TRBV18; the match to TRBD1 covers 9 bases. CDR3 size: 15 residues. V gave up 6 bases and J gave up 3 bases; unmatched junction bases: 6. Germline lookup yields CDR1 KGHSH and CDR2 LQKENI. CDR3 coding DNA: TGTGCCAGCTCTCCGGGACAGGGCGGTGGAAACACCATATATTTT. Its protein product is CASSPGQGGGNTIYF.

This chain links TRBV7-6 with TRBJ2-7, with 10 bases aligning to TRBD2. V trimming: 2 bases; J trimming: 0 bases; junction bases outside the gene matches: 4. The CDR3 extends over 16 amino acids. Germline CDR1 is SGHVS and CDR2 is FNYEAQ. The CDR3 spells CASSLRASGSSYEQYF. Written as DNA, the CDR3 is TGTGCCAGCAGCTTACGGGCTAGCGGGAGCTCCTACGAGCAGTACTTC.

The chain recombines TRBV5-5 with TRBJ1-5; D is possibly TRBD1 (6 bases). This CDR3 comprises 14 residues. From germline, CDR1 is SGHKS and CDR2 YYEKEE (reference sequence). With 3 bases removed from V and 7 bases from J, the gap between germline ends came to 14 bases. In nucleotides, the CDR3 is TGTGCCAGCAGCTCCGACAGGTATGGACAGCCCCAGCATTTT. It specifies CASSSDRYGQPQHF.

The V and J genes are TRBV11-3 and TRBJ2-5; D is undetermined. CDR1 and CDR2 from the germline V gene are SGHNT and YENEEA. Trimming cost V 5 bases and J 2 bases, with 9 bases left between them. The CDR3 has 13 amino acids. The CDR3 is CASSLDTQETQYF. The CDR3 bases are TGTGCCAGCAGCCTCGACACGCAAGAGACCCAGTACTTC.

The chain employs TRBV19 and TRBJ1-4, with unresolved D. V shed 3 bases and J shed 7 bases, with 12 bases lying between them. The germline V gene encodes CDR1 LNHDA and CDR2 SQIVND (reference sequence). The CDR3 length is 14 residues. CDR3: CASSIGQAGEKLFF. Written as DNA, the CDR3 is TGTGCCAGTAGTATTGGGCAGGCGGGTGAAAAACTGTTTTTT.

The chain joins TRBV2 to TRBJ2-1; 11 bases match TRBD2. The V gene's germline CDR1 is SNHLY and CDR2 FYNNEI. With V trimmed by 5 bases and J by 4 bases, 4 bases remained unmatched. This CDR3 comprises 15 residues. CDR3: CASSRGTSGYNEQFF. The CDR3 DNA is TGTGCCAGCAGTCGCGGGACTAGCGGATACAATGAGCAGTTCTTC.

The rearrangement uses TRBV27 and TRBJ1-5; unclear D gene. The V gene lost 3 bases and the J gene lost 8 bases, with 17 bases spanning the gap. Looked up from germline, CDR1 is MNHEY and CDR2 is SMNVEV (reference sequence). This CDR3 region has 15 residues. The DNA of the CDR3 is TGTGCCAGCAGTTTCTCAGTCCTTCGGGGAGAGCCCCAGCATTTT. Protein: CASSFSVLRGEPQHF.

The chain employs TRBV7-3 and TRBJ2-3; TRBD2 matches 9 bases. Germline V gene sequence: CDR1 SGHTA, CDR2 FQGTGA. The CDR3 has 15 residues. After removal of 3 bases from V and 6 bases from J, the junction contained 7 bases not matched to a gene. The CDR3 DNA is TGTGCCAGCAGCTTCTGGGGACTAGCAGGGGATACGCAGTATTTT. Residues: CASSFWGLAGDTQYF. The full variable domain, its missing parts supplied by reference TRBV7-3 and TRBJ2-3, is GAGVSQTPSNKVTEKGKYVELRCDPISGHTALYWYRQSLGQGPEFLIYFQGTGAADDSGLPNDRFFAVRPEGSVSTLKIQRTERGDSAVYLCASSFWGLAGDTQYFGPGTRLTVL.

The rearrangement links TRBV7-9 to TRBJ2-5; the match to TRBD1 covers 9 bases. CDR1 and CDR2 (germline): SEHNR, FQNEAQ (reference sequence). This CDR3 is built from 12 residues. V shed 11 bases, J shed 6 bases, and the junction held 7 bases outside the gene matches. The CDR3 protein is CASRTGDKTQYF. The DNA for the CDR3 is TGTGCCTCTCGGACAGGGGATAAGACCCAGTACTTC.

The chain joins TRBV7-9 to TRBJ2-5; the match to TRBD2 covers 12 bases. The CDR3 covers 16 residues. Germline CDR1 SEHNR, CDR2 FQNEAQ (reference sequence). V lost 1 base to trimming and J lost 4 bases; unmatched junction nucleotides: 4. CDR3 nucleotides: TGTGCCAGCAGCTTAGGCGGACTAGCGGGACGAGAGACCCAGTACTTC. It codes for CASSLGGLAGRETQYF.